This T cell receptor beta chain was retrieved from a study of PD-L1 blockade in urothelial cancer. Here immunoSEQ multiplex PCR was the method, and the copy in TCRdb shows in-frame clones only, minus some. The sample lists tens of thousands of clones; roughly 82% were seen once. This clone showed up just once. In germline, CDR1 is SGDLS, CDR2 YYNGEE. The CDR3 runs 18 residues. With V trimmed by 4 bases and J by 4 bases, 18 bases remained unmatched. The source was PBMCs, collected around atezolizumab (anti-PD-L1) treatment. The sequence came from a man between 65 and 85 years old with urothelial cancer. This chain joins TRBV9 and TRBJ2-7; 9 positions agree with TRBD2. The CDR3 bases are TGTGCCAGCAGCCCGGCCCTTGATCGGACTAGCGAGATGTACGAGCAGTACTTC. Translation: CASSPALDRTSEMYEQYF.